This T cell receptor beta chain derives from a study of shared clonotypes between healthy human individuals. Study-wide results and caveats: The sampled material consisted only of blood, and tissue repertoires are likely to differ. A few donors showed sharing of about 4.7% of naive CD4 clonotypes. Naive subsets, compared against memory subsets, generally had larger estimated richness values.

Measured with immunoSEQ multiplex PCR; TCRdb has only the in-frame clones, and not every one. This table has millions of clones, about 95% appearing once. Germline values: CDR1 SQVTM, CDR2 ANQGSEA. V lost 0 bases and J lost 5, with 18 bases in between. The CDR3 spans 16 residues. Notes on this clone: The antigen remains undetermined.

The naive CD8 population came from CD45RO-negative cells selected for CCR7, without terminally differentiated effector memory CD45RA+ cells. Sequenced: naive CD8+ T cells sorted from blood. The receptor's source is a man between 18 and 29 years old in good health. V usage is TRBV29-1 and J usage is TRBJ2-3, with D perhaps TRBD2 (5 bases). The CDR3 protein is CSVEDTPGGRGDTQYF. The CDR3 nucleotides read TGCAGCGTTGAAGATACCCCGGGTGGGAGAGGAGATACGCAGTATTTT.